This T cell receptor beta chain was documented in a study of tumor and adjacent non-tumor tissue in lung cancer. Looked up from germline, CDR1 is SGHKS and CDR2 is YYEKEE (reference sequence). The CDR3 loop spans 14 amino acids. RNA was extracted from bulk tissue without any cell sorting. This non-tumor lung sample came from over 3 cm beyond the tumor edge. TCRbeta libraries were built with three rounds of nested PCR, modified from ARM-PCR. TCRdb independently ran MiXCR on the multiplex PCR reads; one entry per CDR3 protein. The sample carries about 67,000 distinct CDR3 sequences, around 82% recorded once. As to this clonotype: The germline gene is not matched at one end of the junction; a read error may be the cause.

This receptor was obtained from a man between 60 and 75 years old with non-small cell lung cancer. Sequencing input: distant non-tumor lung tissue. The rearrangement uses TRBV5-5 and TRBJ2-7, with no clear D. This CDR3 is CASSVMMSSYEQYF. In nucleotides, the CDR3 is TGTGCCAGCAGCGTGATGATGAGCTCCTACGAGCAGTACTTT.